One T cell receptor beta chain is described in this entry. This entry belongs to a study of PD-1 blockade in classical Hodgkin lymphoma. Assay: immunoSEQ multiplex PCR; the TCRdb copy retains only in-frame clones and omits some. The repertoire holds over 10,000 clones, with 85% to 90% as singletons. The germline gives CDR1 LGHNA, CDR2 YNFKEQ. This CDR3 contains 13 residues. Trimming left V 11 bases short and J 3 bases short, with 16 bases between. Regarding time point: cycle 4 day 1 (C4D1), after six to seven weeks of nivolumab. There was relapse after autologous stem cell transplantation in every patient, and there was variation in brentuximab vedotin exposure. Magnetic depletion of unwanted cells isolated CD4+ T cells from thawed PBMCs.

The source material was CD4+ T cells from blood, sampled before the fourth cycle of nivolumab. The V and J genes are TRBV4-2 and TRBJ1-2; weak D call: TRBD1 (6 bases). The receptor was isolated from a human donor with classical Hodgkin lymphoma. CDR3 nucleotide sequence: TGTGCCGTCGCAGGGGAGGGGTACTATGGCTACACCTTC. Its protein product is CAVAGEGYYGYTF.